The 27 T cell receptor beta chains given below trace back to one sample, sequenced in a study of T cells in localized non-small cell lung cancer. Sequencing was performed with immunoSEQ multiplex PCR; in TCRdb, only in-frame clones are kept and a portion is missing. The table includes roughly 20,000 clones, 89% detected once. The input for sequencing was peripheral blood, taken before any cancer treatment. These receptors were obtained from a man aged 35 to 70 with stage I lung adenocarcinoma.

The gene calls are TRBV27 and TRBJ2-6; perhaps TRBD1 as D (5 bases). The germline CDR1 and CDR2 sequences are MNHEY and SMNVEV (reference sequence). This CDR3 spans 15 amino acids. The V and J ends lost 4 bases and 4 bases respectively, with 11 bases between them. The CDR3 DNA sequence: TGTGCCAGCAGTTCTCAGGGTTCCGGGGCCAACGTCCTGACTTTC. Translation: CASSSQGSGANVLTF.

CDR3 loop: CASSARDGTSGNTIYF. In DNA form, the CDR3 reads TGTGCCAGCAGTGCCCGGGACGGGACCTCTGGAAACACCATATATTTT. The genes are TRBV25-1 and TRBJ1-3, with TRBD1 as a possible D gene (5 bases). The CDR3 is made up of 16 amino acids. Germline assignment: CDR1 MGHDK and CDR2 SYGVNS. Deletions cut 4 bases from V and 0 bases from J, with 13 bases between. The variable domain in full, with the rest retrieved from reference TRBV25-1 and TRBJ1-3, is EADIYQTPRYLVIGTGKKITLECSQTMGHDKMYWYQQDPGMELHLIHYSYGVNSTEKGDLSSESTVSRIRTEHFPLTLESARPSHTSQYLCASSARDGTSGNTIYFGEGSWLTVV.

The chain joins TRBV7-2 to TRBJ2-3, with D perhaps TRBD1 (5 bases). Looked up from germline, CDR1 is SGHTA and CDR2 is FQGNSA. The CDR3 has 15 amino acids. The ends were cut back, 1 base at V and 0 bases at J, with 8 bases in the middle. CDR3 residues: CASSLEGSSTDTQYF. The CDR3 DNA is TGTGCCAGCAGCTTAGAGGGGTCTAGCACAGATACGCAGTATTTT.

Of note for this clone: Other DNA sequences in the same sample also yield this CDR3. This chain joins TRBV19 and TRBJ1-4; TRBD1 agrees at 8 bases. CDR3 length: 13 residues. Trimming cost V 2 bases and J 8 bases; bases outside gene matches: 1. CDR1 is LNHDA, CDR2 SQIVND, per germline (reference sequence). Here the CDR3 reads CASSIRTGEKLFF. Written as DNA, the CDR3 is TGTGCCAGTAGTATACGGACAGGGGAAAAACTGTTTTTT.

This rearrangement joins TRBV6-5 to TRBJ2-3; TRBD1 aligns across 9 bases. The CDR3 has 14 amino acids. J lost 3 bases, V lost 6 bases, and 4 bases had no gene match. Germline values: CDR1 MNHEY, CDR2 SVGAGI. CDR3 region: CASRLQGATDTQYF. The CDR3 nucleotides read TGTGCCAGCAGGTTACAGGGGGCTACAGATACGCAGTATTTT.

Only a few counts were recorded for this clone. This chain joins TRBV6-5 and TRBJ1-2; D is perhaps TRBD1 (5 bases). This CDR3 contains 13 residues. The germline gives CDR1 MNHEY, CDR2 SVGAGI. Trimming shortened V by 6 bases and J by 2 bases, and 10 bases separated the two germline ends. CDR3 sequence: CASRRTGNYGYTF. The CDR3 DNA is TGTGCCAGCAGACGAACAGGCAACTATGGCTACACCTTC.

This clone has only a few counts. The chain links TRBV27 to TRBJ2-7, with a possible D match to TRBD2 (5 bases). Trimming cost V 1 base and J 7 bases, with 8 bases left between them. This CDR3 is built from 12 residues. Germline CDR1 and CDR2: MNHEY and SMNVEV (reference sequence). CDR3 in DNA: TGTGCCAGCAGTTTATACACGGGGGAGCAGTACTTC. This gives the protein CASSLYTGEQYF.

The V and J genes are TRBV7-2 and TRBJ1-2; 7 nucleotides match TRBD1. V lost 1 base, J lost 6 bases, and 11 bases stayed unmatched. The CDR3 spans 16 residues. The germline V gene encodes CDR1 SGHTA and CDR2 FQGNSA. The CDR3 sequence: CASSLVAGGEWDGYTF. CDR3 coding DNA: TGTGCCAGCAGCTTAGTTGCAGGGGGGGAGTGGGATGGCTACACCTTC.

The V and J genes are TRBV6-5 and TRBJ1-2; D possibly corresponds to TRBD1 (5 bases). Trimming took off 6 bases at V and 5 bases at J, with 13 bases between the two ends. The CDR3 extends over 13 amino acids. Germline V gives CDR1 MNHEY, CDR2 SVGAGI. CDR3 in DNA: TGTGCCAGCAGCCTCGGGGCCCGTTATGGCTACACCTTC. Protein sequence: CASSLGARYGYTF.

The J gene is TRBJ2-7, the V gene TRBV13, with TRBD2 identical over 14 bases. Trimming cost V 3 bases and J 6 bases; bases outside gene matches: 1. The CDR3 is made up of 14 amino acids. Germline V lookup: CDR1 PRHDT, CDR2 FYEKMQ (reference sequence). This CDR3 is CASSLGLAGAEQYF. The CDR3 nucleotides are TGTGCCAGCAGCTTGGGACTAGCGGGAGCCGAGCAGTACTTC. The entire variable domain, with the rest obtained from reference TRBV13 and TRBJ2-7, is as follows: AAGVIQSPRHLIKEKRETATLKCYPIPRHDTVYWYQQGPGQDPQFLISFYEKMQSDKGSIPDRFSAQQFSDYHSELNMSSLELGDSALYFCASSLGLAGAEQYFGPGTRLTVT.

The rearrangement joins TRBV28 to TRBJ2-1; 7 nucleotides agree with TRBD1. Germline V gives CDR1 MDHEN, CDR2 SYDVKM. The CDR3 contains 16 residues. Germline trimming cut 1 base from V and 0 bases from J; bases unmatched to any gene: 3. In nucleotides, the CDR3 is TGTGCCAGCAGTTTATTGGGACAGAGCTCCTACAATGAGCAGTTCTTC. Translation gives CASSLLGQSSYNEQFF. Complete variable domain (other parts from reference TRBV28 and TRBJ2-1): DVKVTQSSRYLVKRTGEKVFLECVQDMDHENMFWYRQDPGLGLRLIYFSYDVKMKEKGDIPEGYSVSREKKERFSLILESASTNQTSMYLCASSLLGQSSYNEQFFGPGTRLTVL.

The V call is TRBV25-1, the J call TRBJ2-1, with TRBD1 matching 7 bases. Per the germline V gene, CDR1 is MGHDK and CDR2 is SYGVNS. CDR3 size: 17 residues. Losses at the gene ends were 7 bases for V and 5 bases for J; bases not matched to a gene: 17. CDR3 DNA: TGTGCCAGCATCCCCTCCCCACGACAGGGTGTCGACAATGAGCAGTTCTTC. Translation: CASIPSPRQGVDNEQFF.

The chain uses TRBV23-1 and TRBJ1-2; D is undetermined. TRBV23-1 is assigned to the ORF class and has an uncertain function. V lost 0 bases and J 9 bases, leaving 14 bases between the germline ends. The CDR3 is 14 residues long. The CDR3 loop is CASSQSGKGLSYTF. The DNA for the CDR3 is TGCGCCAGCAGTCAATCGGGGAAGGGATTGAGCTACACCTTC.

The gene calls are TRBV5-4 and TRBJ2-7, with D perhaps matching TRBD1 (6 bases). Germline loops: CDR1 SGHNT, CDR2 YYREEE (reference sequence). The CDR3 has 15 amino acids. V lost 7 bases, J lost 0 bases, and 17 bases lay in between. CDR3 sequence (DNA): TGTGCCAGCGGTTTGGTGGGGGCTAGCTCCTACGAGCAGTACTTC. This gives the protein CASGLVGASSYEQYF.

J is TRBJ2-1 and V is TRBV6-1, with D perhaps given as TRBD1 or TRBD2 (5 bases each). V shed 2 bases and J shed 10 bases, with 15 bases lying between them. This CDR3 contains 14 residues. Per the germline V gene, CDR1 is MNHNS and CDR2 is SASEGT. CDR3 coding DNA: TGTGCCAGCAGTGAATTATGGGGGTCAGGGGAGCAGTTCTTC. This gives the protein CASSELWGSGEQFF.

The V gene is TRBV6-5, the J gene TRBJ1-1, with TRBD1 identical over 7 bases. The V segment lost 6 bases and the J segment 3 bases; nucleotides outside the gene matches: 4. The CDR3 extends over 13 amino acids. Germline V gives CDR1 MNHEY, CDR2 SVGAGI. In DNA form, the CDR3 reads TGTGCCAGCAGCCCACAGGGGTACACTGAAGCTTTCTTT. Translation gives CASSPQGYTEAFF.

V usage is TRBV7-3 and J usage is TRBJ2-2; D possibly corresponds to TRBD2 (6 bases). This CDR3 has 13 residues. Germline V gene sequence: CDR1 SGHTA, CDR2 FQGTGA. Trimming removed 1 base at V and 6 bases at J, with 6 bases between. CDR3 nucleotides: TGTGCCAGCAGCTTAAGCGGGGCCGGGGAGCTGTTTTTT. This codes for CASSLSGAGELFF.

The gene calls are TRBV7-9 and TRBJ2-1; D is perhaps TRBD2 (6 bases). The germline V gene has CDR1 SEHNR and CDR2 FQNEAQ (reference sequence). This CDR3 region has 14 residues. V was trimmed by 5 bases and J by 7 bases, leaving 15 bases between them. The CDR3 loop reads CASSPLASRNEQFF. The CDR3 nucleotides are TGTGCCAGCAGCCCCCTAGCGTCAAGAAATGAGCAGTTCTTC.

The V call is TRBV6-1, the J call TRBJ1-1; a weak D match, TRBD1 (6 bases). Germline CDR1 and CDR2: MNHNS and SASEGT. The CDR3 is made up of 15 amino acids. V shed 9 bases and J shed 2 bases, with 19 bases lying between them. The chain's CDR3 is CASTYKWDINTEAFF. DNA for the CDR3: TGTGCCAGTACATACAAATGGGACATTAACACTGAAGCTTTCTTT.

V usage is TRBV4-1 and J usage is TRBJ2-1; D remains ambiguous. With 0 bases removed from V and 8 bases from J, the gap between germline ends came to 17 bases. Per the germline V gene, CDR1 is MGHRA and CDR2 is YSYEKL. The CDR3 has 16 residues. The CDR3 region has the DNA TGCGCCAGCAGCCAAGATAAGGGCTGGTCTGTCTATGAGCAGTTCTTC. Its protein product is CASSQDKGWSVYEQFF.

This clone was counted between two and nine times. Other DNA sequences in the same sample also yield this CDR3. The rearrangement links TRBV19 to TRBJ2-2, with a tentative D call TRBD1 (6 bases). Germline values: CDR1 LNHDA, CDR2 SQIVND (reference sequence). This CDR3 is built from 14 residues. Trimming pared 7 bases from V and 1 base from J, leaving 10 bases between. CDR3 in DNA: TGTGCCAGTAATACCAGGGGGAACACCGGGGAGCTGTTTTTT. Translating gives CASNTRGNTGELFF.

This chain links TRBV10-3 with TRBJ2-7; 9 bases agree with TRBD1. V lost 1 base to trimming and J lost 6 bases; unmatched junction nucleotides: 7. Germline lookup yields CDR1 ENHRY and CDR2 SYGVKD. CDR3 length: 15 residues. CDR3 sequence reads: CAISELDRGGGEQYF. The CDR3 nucleotides read TGTGCCATCAGTGAGTTGGACAGGGGAGGTGGCGAGCAGTACTTC.

The chain couples TRBV27 to TRBJ2-4; tentatively, D is TRBD1 (5 bases). Germline assignment: CDR1 MNHEY and CDR2 SMNVEV (reference sequence). CDR3 length: 15 amino acids. V gave up 6 bases and J gave up 4 bases, with 16 bases separating them. The CDR3 here is CASSHSDRRKNIQYF. CDR3 in DNA: TGTGCCAGCAGCCACTCCGACAGACGAAAAAACATTCAGTACTTC.

The chain links TRBV19 to TRBJ2-3, with D perhaps TRBD2 (5 bases). Germline loops: CDR1 LNHDA, CDR2 SQIVND (reference sequence). With 9 bases removed from V and 4 bases from J, the gap between germline ends came to 11 bases. CDR3 size: 12 residues. The CDR3 is CASSLRADTQYF. The CDR3 DNA reads TGTGCCAGCTCCCTGAGGGCAGATACGCAGTATTTT. Combining the CDR3 with reference TRBV19 and TRBJ2-3 gives the whole variable domain DGGITQSPKYLFRKEGQNVTLSCEQNLNHDAMYWYRQDPGQGLRLIYYSQIVNDFQKGDIAEGYSVSREKKESFPLTVTSAQKNPTAFYLCASSLRADTQYFGPGTRLTVL.

This clone has only a few counts. V gene TRBV30 combines with J gene TRBJ2-7, with D perhaps matching TRBD1 or TRBD2 (5 bases each). This CDR3 region has 13 residues. The V and J ends lost 2 bases and 3 bases respectively, with 11 bases between them. Germline CDR1 and CDR2: GTSNPN and SVGIG (reference sequence). The CDR3 coding sequence is TGTGCCTGGAGTCGAGTTGGGGGCTACGAGCAGTACTTC. It yields the protein CAWSRVGGYEQYF.

The chain is built from TRBV7-9 and TRBJ2-6; no clear D. V shed 3 bases and J shed 2 bases, with 5 bases lying between them. CDR1 SEHNR and CDR2 FQNEAQ come from the germline V gene (reference sequence). There are 14 residues in the CDR3. The CDR3 DNA reads TGTGCCAGCAGCTTTCAACCTGGGGCCAACGTCCTGACTTTC. Residues: CASSFQPGANVLTF. The full variable domain, in which reference TRBV7-9 and TRBJ2-6 provide the parts outside the CDR3, is DTGVSQNPRHKITKRGQNVTFRCDPISEHNRLYWYRQTLGQGPEFLTYFQNEAQLEKSRLLSDRFSAERPKGSFSTLEIQRTEQGDSAMYLCASSFQPGANVLTFGAGSRLTVL.

The chain joins TRBV4-1 to TRBJ2-3; 8 bases map to TRBD2. The CDR3 is made up of 15 amino acids. Germline V gene sequence: CDR1 MGHRA, CDR2 YSYEKL. The J segment lost 7 bases and the V segment lost 0 bases, leaving 6 bases of the junction unmatched. The CDR3 sequence is CASSQEAGESYTQYF. DNA of the CDR3: TGCGCCAGCAGCCAAGAAGCGGGGGAGTCCTATACGCAGTATTTT.